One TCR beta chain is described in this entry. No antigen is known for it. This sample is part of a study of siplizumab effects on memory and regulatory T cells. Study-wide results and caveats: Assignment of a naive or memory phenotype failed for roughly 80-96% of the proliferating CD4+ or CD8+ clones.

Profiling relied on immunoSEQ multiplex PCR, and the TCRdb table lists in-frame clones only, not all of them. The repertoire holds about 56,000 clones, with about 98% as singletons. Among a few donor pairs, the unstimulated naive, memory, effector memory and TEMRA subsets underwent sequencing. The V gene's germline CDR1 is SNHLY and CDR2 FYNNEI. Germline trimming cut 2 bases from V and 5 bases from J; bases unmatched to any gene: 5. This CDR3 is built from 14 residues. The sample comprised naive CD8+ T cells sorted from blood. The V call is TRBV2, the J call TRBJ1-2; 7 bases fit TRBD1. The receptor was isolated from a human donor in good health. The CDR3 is CASSETGQQYGYTF. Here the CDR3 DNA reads TGTGCCAGCAGTGAAACGGGACAGCAATATGGCTACACCTTC.